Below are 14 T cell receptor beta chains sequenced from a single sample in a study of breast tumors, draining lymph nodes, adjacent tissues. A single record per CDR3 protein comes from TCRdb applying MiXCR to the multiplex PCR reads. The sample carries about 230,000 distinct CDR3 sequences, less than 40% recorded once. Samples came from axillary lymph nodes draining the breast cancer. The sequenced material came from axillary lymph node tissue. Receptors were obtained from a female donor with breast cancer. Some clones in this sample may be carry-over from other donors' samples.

Written as DNA, the CDR3 is TGCAGTGCTAGTGCTGAGGACAGGGGAAACACCATATATTTT. It is translated as CSASAEDRGNTIYF. The chain is built from TRBV20-1 and TRBJ1-3; 7 nucleotides match TRBD1. The CDR3 consists of 14 residues. Germline-derived CDR1 and CDR2 are DFQATT and SNEGSKA (reference sequence). V was pared by 3 bases and J by 4 bases, with 6 bases of the junction left unmatched.

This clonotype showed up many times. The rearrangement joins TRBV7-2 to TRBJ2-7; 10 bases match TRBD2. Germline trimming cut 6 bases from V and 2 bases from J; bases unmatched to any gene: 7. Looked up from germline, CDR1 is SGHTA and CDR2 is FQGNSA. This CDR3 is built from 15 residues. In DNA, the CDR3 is TGTGCCAGCAGTTCCAGGACTAGCGGCCCCTACGAGCAGTACTTC. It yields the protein CASSSRTSGPYEQYF.

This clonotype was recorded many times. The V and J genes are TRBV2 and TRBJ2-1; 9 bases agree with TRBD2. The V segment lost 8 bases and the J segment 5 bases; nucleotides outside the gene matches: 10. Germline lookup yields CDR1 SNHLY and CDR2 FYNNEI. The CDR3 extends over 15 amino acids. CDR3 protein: CASCASGTDHNEQFF. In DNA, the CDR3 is TGTGCCAGCTGCGCTAGCGGGACCGACCACAATGAGCAGTTCTTC.

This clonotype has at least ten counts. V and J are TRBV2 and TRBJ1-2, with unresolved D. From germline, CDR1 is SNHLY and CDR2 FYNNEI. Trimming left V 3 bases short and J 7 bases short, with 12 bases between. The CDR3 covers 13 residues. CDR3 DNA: TGTGCCAGCAGTGAGTTCCCACCGCGTGGCTACACCTTC. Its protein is CASSEFPPRGYTF.

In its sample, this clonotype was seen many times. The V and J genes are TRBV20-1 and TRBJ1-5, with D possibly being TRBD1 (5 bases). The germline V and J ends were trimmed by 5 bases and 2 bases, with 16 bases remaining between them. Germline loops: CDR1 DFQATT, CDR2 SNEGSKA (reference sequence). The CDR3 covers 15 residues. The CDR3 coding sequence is TGCAGTGCTGAAACCGGGACTGGGGGCAATCAGCCCCAGCATTTT. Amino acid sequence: CSAETGTGGNQPQHF.

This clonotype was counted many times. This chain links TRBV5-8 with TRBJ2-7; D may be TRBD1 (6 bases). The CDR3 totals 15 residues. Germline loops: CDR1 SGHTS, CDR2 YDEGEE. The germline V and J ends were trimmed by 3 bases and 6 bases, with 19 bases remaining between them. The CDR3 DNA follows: TGTGCCAGCAGCTACGATCCGGGACAACTGGGCGAGCAGTACTTC. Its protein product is CASSYDPGQLGEQYF.

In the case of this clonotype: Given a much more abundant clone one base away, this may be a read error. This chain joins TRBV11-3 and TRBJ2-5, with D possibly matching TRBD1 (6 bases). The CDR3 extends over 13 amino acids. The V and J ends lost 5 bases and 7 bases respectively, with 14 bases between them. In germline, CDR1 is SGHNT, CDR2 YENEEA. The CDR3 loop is CASSPQGRATQYF. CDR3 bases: TGTGCCAGCAGCCCTCAGGGGCGGGCGACCCAGTACTTC.

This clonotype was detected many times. The CDR3 DNA is TGTGCCAGCAGTGAATTCCTAGGAGATGAAAAACTGTTTTTT. It translates to CASSEFLGDEKLFF. The chain has TRBV6-1 and TRBJ1-4, with D uncertain. The V and J ends lost 2 bases and 6 bases respectively, with 10 bases between them. This CDR3 contains 14 residues. Germline V gene sequence: CDR1 MNHNS, CDR2 SASEGT.

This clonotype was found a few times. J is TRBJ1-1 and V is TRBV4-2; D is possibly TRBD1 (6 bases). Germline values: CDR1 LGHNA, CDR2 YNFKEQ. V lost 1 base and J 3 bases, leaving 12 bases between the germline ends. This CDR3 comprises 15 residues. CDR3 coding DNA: TGTGCCAGCAGCCAAGCCACAGGGAGGGACACTGAAGCTTTCTTT. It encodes CASSQATGRDTEAFF.

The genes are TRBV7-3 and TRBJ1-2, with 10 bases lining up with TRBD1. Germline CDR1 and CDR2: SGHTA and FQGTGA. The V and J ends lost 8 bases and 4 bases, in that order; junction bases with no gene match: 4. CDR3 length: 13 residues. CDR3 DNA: TGTGCCAGCTGGGACAGGGGTGGCTATGGCTACACCTTC. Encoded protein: CASWDRGGYGYTF.

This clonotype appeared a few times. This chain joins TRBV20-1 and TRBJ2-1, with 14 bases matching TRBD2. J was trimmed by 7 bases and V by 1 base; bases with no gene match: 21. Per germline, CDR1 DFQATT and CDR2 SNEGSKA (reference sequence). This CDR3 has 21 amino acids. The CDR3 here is CSARGVSGKTSGRAPINEQFF. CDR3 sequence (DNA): TGCAGTGCTAGAGGAGTATCGGGGAAGACTAGCGGGAGGGCCCCAATTAATGAGCAGTTCTTC.

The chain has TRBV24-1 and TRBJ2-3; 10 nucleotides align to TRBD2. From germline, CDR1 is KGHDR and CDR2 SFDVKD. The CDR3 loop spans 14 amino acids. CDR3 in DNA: TGTGCAACCGGGACTAGCGCGAGCACAGATACGCAGTATTTT. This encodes CATGTSASTDTQYF.

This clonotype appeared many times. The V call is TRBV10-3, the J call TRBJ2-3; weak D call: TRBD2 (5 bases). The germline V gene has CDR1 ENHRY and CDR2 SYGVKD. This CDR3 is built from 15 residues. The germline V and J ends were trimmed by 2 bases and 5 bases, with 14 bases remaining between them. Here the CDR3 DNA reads TGTGCCATCAGTGAGCGGACTCCCGCCGGAGATACGCAGTATTTT. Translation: CAISERTPAGDTQYF.

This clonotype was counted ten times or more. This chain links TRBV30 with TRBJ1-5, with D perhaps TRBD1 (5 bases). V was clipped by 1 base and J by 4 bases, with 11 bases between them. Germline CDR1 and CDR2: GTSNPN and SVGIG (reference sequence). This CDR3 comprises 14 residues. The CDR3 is CAWSETALNQPQHF. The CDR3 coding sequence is TGTGCCTGGAGTGAGACAGCTCTTAATCAGCCCCAGCATTTT.